A selection of T cell receptor beta chains follows, all from one sample in a study of blood T cell repertoires in COVID-19. Some clones are missing from TCRdb's copy, which holds only in-frame ones; the method was immunoSEQ multiplex PCR. The top ten hold roughly 0.51% of the sample, which has 92,000 or so clones, 88% seen once. Material: peripheral blood. These receptors came from a man in his sixties with acute or convalescent COVID-19. The conserved cysteine and the conserved F or W are not part of the CDR3 here.

j_call v_call cdr3_aa
TRBJ1-5 TRBV5-6 ASSPSGAGNQPQH
TRBJ2-2 TRBV7-2 ASSSQLAVTGELF
TRBJ2-3 TRBV7-3 ASSSWGGTGTDTQY
TRBJ1-1 TRBV6-5 ASRLDRGYVTEAF
TRBJ1-4 TRBV6-6 ASSYRGGWEKLF
TRBJ2-1 TRBV6-1 ASSEASRGFVFNEQF
TRBJ2-2 TRBV7-6 ASSFSLAGVTGELF
TRBJ1-1 TRBV24-1 ATSEAPGQQAF
TRBJ1-2 TRBV30 ACSTGVRT
TRBJ2-1 TRBV18 ASSSTLATEQF
TRBJ1-2 TRBV5-4 ASSPGQVYGYT
TRBJ1-3 TRBV6-1 ASSELIVSGNTIY
TRBJ2-1 TRBV7-9 ASSYSGGDEQF
TRBJ2-7 TRBV6-6 ASSYNYEQY
TRBJ2-1 TRBV7-8 ASSLNPQSFNEQF
TRBJ2-7 TRBV5-1 ASSLDGTPLFEQY
TRBJ2-2 TRBV29-1 SVRRGATGELF
TRBJ2-3 TRBV5-4 ASRRDSGQDTQY
TRBJ2-6 TRBV9 ASSPSLAGGRTGAGANVLT
TRBJ1-6 TRBV30 AWSGQGDSPLH
TRBJ2-3 TRBV9 ASSVAHSTDTQY
TRBJ2-7 TRBV27 ASSSNGEQY
TRBJ1-5 TRBV21-1 ASSNSDSGRQPQH
TRBJ1-6 TRBV7-6 ASSSGAGGGASPLH
TRBJ2-2 TRBV27 ASRRAAGELF
TRBJ1-4 TRBV3-1/TRBV3-2 ASSREQGANEKLF
TRBJ2-7 TRBV6-5 ASSRRGGQGREQY
TRBJ2-3 TRBV7-2 ASSRTSVDTQY
TRBJ2-1 TRBV7-7 ASSLKMAGSSYNEQF
TRBJ1-1 TRBV10-3 AIRVDSVVNEAF
TRBJ2-5 TRBV5-1 ASSVGTGGRETQY
TRBJ2-5 TRBV29-1 IPTFWDRGGGTQY
TRBJ2-7 TRBV29-1 SVVEGRNEQY
TRBJ2-7 TRBV5-1 ASQALSTDPTYEQY
TRBJ2-2 TRBV27 ASSLPPKTGVGTGELF